The 15 T cell receptor beta chains in this list originate from one sample, sequenced in a study of cytomegalovirus exposure and HLA in healthy donors (dated by TCRdb to about 2017). The library was generated by the immunoSEQ multiplex PCR assay. The multiplex PCR relied on a mix of 60 forward primers for TCR Vbeta segments and 13 reverse primers for TCR Jbeta segments. TCRdb took over this immuneACCESS table, retaining in-frame rearrangements with V and J assigned. Such tables are incomplete; in checked studies, under half of the missing clones stem from an unresolved V gene, and the remainder is unexplained. This sample is represented by 150,000 to 200,000 clones; 70% to 80% of them were singletons. The ten largest clones take up roughly 1% of the sample. The specimen was PBMCs. These receptors all stem from a woman between 40 and 50 years old in good health and CMV-seronegative.

The chain has TRBV14 and TRBJ1-2; TRBD1 matches at 10 bases. The CDR3 runs to 15 residues. V lost 8 bases, J lost 11 bases, and 17 bases stayed unmatched. CDR1 is SGHDN, CDR2 FVKESK, per germline. CDR3 DNA: TGTGCCAGCCCCGGGACTGGGGGGGACAGGGGTGATTACACCTTC. Translation: CASPGTGGDRGDYTF.

The V gene is TRBV5-6, the J gene TRBJ2-5; 13 bases map to TRBD2. Germline lookup yields CDR1 SGHDT and CDR2 YYEEEE. This CDR3 is 15 amino acids long. V lost 2 bases to trimming and J lost 7 bases; unmatched junction nucleotides: 5. In DNA form, the CDR3 reads TGTGCCAGCAGCTTAGGACTAGCGGGAGATGGGACCCAGTACTTC. Encoded protein: CASSLGLAGDGTQYF.

The CDR3 spells CASSPPDRGRTEAFF. DNA for the CDR3: TGTGCCAGCAGCCCCCCGGACAGGGGGCGGACTGAAGCTTTCTTT. V is TRBV2 and J is TRBJ1-1, with TRBD1 matching 11 bases. V dropped 6 bases and J dropped 5; count of bases not matched to a gene: 8. Germline V gene data show CDR1 as SNHLY and CDR2 as FYNNEI. This CDR3 is built from 15 residues.

The table lists this clone with a few counts. The V call is TRBV30, the J call TRBJ1-2; D not resolved. The CDR3 has 11 residues. V lost 5 bases, J lost 7 bases, and 11 bases lay in between. The germline gives CDR1 GTSNPN, CDR2 SVGIG (reference sequence). The CDR3: CAWQPRSGYTF. In DNA form, the CDR3 reads TGTGCCTGGCAACCTAGAAGTGGCTACACCTTC. The entire variable domain, with the rest obtained from reference TRBV30 and TRBJ1-2, is as follows: SQTIHQWPATLVQPVGSPLSLECTVEGTSNPNLYWYRQAAGRGLQLLFYSVGIGQISSEVPQNLSASRPQDRQFILSSKKLLLSDSGFYLCAWQPRSGYTFGSGTRLTVV.

About this clone: The junction and the germline gene differ at one end; a read error may be behind it. This chain joins TRBV11-2 and TRBJ2-7, with D tentatively TRBD2 (5 bases). CDR3 length equals 14 residues. CDR1 SGHAT and CDR2 FQNNGV come from the germline V gene. In DNA form, the CDR3 reads TGTGCCAGCAGCGTAGACTACCTATCCTACGAGCAGTACTTC. Translation gives CASSVDYLSYEQYF.

The chain links TRBV7-9 to TRBJ2-7; 9 positions agree with TRBD2. The V and J ends lost 5 bases and 6 bases, in that order; junction bases with no gene match: 14. Germline CDR1 is SEHNR and CDR2 is FQNEAQ (reference sequence). The CDR3 totals 16 residues. The CDR3 DNA reads as TGTGCCAGCAGCGAGGGAAGCTCCGGGACTAGCACCGAGCAGTACTTC. Protein product: CASSEGSSGTSTEQYF. The full variable domain, in which reference TRBV7-9 and TRBJ2-7 provide the parts outside the CDR3, is DTGVSQNPRHKITKRGQNVTFRCDPISEHNRLYWYRQTLGQGPEFLTYFQNEAQLEKSRLLSDRFSAERPKGSFSTLEIQRTEQGDSAMYLCASSEGSSGTSTEQYFGPGTRLTVT.

This chain links TRBV9 with TRBJ2-7, with D possibly matching TRBD2 (6 bases). V was cut by 4 bases and J by 2 bases, with 16 bases left in between. The CDR3 has 15 amino acids. In germline, CDR1 is SGDLS, CDR2 YYNGEE. In nucleotides, the CDR3 is TGTGCCAGCAGCCCCGGGGACTTAGCCACCTACGAGCAGTACTTC. Amino acid sequence: CASSPGDLATYEQYF.

This clone was found a few times. V is TRBV7-3 and J is TRBJ1-2, with D possibly TRBD1 on 6 matching bases. The CDR3 is 13 amino acids. V was trimmed by 4 bases and J by 8 bases, leaving 14 bases between them. The germline CDR1 and CDR2 sequences are SGHTA and FQGTGA. This CDR3 reads CASSSPGGWGYTF. CDR3 DNA sequence: TGTGCCAGCAGCTCTCCGGGGGGCTGGGGCTACACCTTC.

J is TRBJ2-5 and V is TRBV10-1; D not resolved. With the DNA end fitting TRBJ2-7 better, the J assignment may be wrong. This CDR3 region has 17 residues. Germline assignment: CDR1 WNHNN and CDR2 SYGVQD (reference sequence). CDR3 nucleotides: TGCGCCAGCAGTGAGTCCTCAACAGTGAGCTTATTCTACGAGCAGTACTTC. Translated: CASSESSTVSLFYEQYF.

Here the CDR3 reads CASSFEGAADTQYF. As DNA, the CDR3 is TGTGCCAGCAGTTTTGAGGGGGCGGCAGATACGCAGTATTTT. The V and J genes are TRBV27 and TRBJ2-3, with TRBD1 identical over 7 bases. This CDR3 contains 14 residues. V shed 3 bases, J shed 4 bases, and the junction held 4 bases outside the gene matches. The germline V gene has CDR1 MNHEY and CDR2 SMNVEV (reference sequence).

The V and J genes are TRBV5-1 and TRBJ2-3; 13 nucleotides agree with TRBD2. This CDR3 contains 18 residues. In germline, CDR1 is SGHRS, CDR2 YFSETQ. V lost 1 base, J lost 3 bases, and 8 bases stayed unmatched. The CDR3 loop is CASSLTGLAGVGTDTQYF. CDR3 DNA sequence: TGCGCCAGCAGCTTGACTGGACTAGCGGGAGTTGGTACAGATACGCAGTATTTT.

V usage is TRBV5-1 and J usage is TRBJ2-2; possibly TRBD2 for D (6 bases). Trimming pared 0 bases from V and 1 base from J, leaving 7 bases between. The CDR3 is 15 amino acids. Germline V gene lookup returns CDR1 SGHRS and CDR2 YFSETQ. CDR3 residues: CASSLGTKNTGELFF. The DNA for the CDR3 is TGCGCCAGCAGCTTGGGGACTAAGAACACCGGGGAGCTGTTTTTT.

V is TRBV5-1 and J is TRBJ2-2; D unclear. Germline-derived CDR1 and CDR2 are SGHRS and YFSETQ. The CDR3 runs 14 residues. V lost 0 bases and J 2 bases, leaving 5 bases between the germline ends. The CDR3 DNA sequence: TGCGCCAGCAGCTTGGAACACAACACCGGGGAGCTGTTTTTT. It yields the protein CASSLEHNTGELFF.

The rearrangement uses TRBV10-3 and TRBJ1-1; maybe TRBD1 (6 bases). V lost 5 bases and J 7 bases, leaving 11 bases between the germline ends. The V gene's germline CDR1 is ENHRY and CDR2 SYGVKD. The CDR3 spans 12 residues. CDR3 region: CAISRGSNEAFF. Here the CDR3 DNA reads TGTGCCATCAGTAGGGGGAGCAATGAAGCTTTCTTT.

The CDR3 spells CSGNRDSRGDTEAFF. CDR3 nucleotides: TGCAGCGGTAACCGGGACTCCCGAGGGGACACTGAAGCTTTCTTT. The chain recombines TRBV29-1 with TRBJ1-1; the D gene is possibly TRBD1 (5 bases). This CDR3 contains 15 residues. Germline V lookup: CDR1 SQVTM, CDR2 ANQGSEA. Trimming took off 7 bases at V and 3 bases at J, with 21 bases between the two ends.